The 25 T cell receptor beta chains below come from one sample, sequenced in a study of T cells in Graves' hyperthyroidism and ophthalmopathy. Amplification of TCR beta CDR3 regions was performed using RNA transcripts as template. With the HTBI primer set, the TCR CDR3 went through a first round of RT-PCR. TCRdb re-analysed the multiplex PCR reads in MiXCR, keeping a single row per CDR3 protein. The repertoire has more than 500,000 distinct CDR3 sequences, 14% of them found once; the top ten carry approximately 15%. The material sequenced was blood. The source is a woman between 40 and 50 years old with Graves' hyperthyroidism.

A few counts support this clonotype. The rearrangement uses TRBV6-1 and TRBJ1-4; possibly TRBD1 for D (6 bases). The length of the CDR3 is 17 residues. V was pared by 1 base and J by 7 bases, with 19 bases between. Germline V gene sequence: CDR1 MNHNS, CDR2 SASEGT. Written as DNA, the CDR3 is TGTGCCAGCAGTGAAGGGTCCGCCGTACAGGGATTTGAAAAACTGTTTTTT. This translates into CASSEGSAVQGFEKLFF.

The chain has TRBV24-1 and TRBJ2-1; D remains ambiguous. This CDR3 spans 15 amino acids. V lost 3 bases to trimming and J lost 0 bases, with 8 bases between them. Per germline, CDR1 KGHDR and CDR2 SFDVKD. CDR3 in amino acids: CATSDADRSYNEQFF. The CDR3 nucleotides are TGTGCCACCAGTGATGCAGACCGCTCCTACAATGAGCAGTTCTTC.

This clonotype was counted between two and nine times. The chain combines TRBV6-1 with TRBJ1-5, with 7 nucleotides matching TRBD1. The length of the CDR3 is 13 residues. The ends lost 5 bases at V and 6 bases at J; junction bases unmatched: 4. Germline-derived CDR1 and CDR2 are MNHNS and SASEGT. CDR3 sequence (DNA): TGTGCCAGCAGTCGACAGGGTGGTCAGCCCCAGCATTTT. It translates to CASSRQGGQPQHF.

This clonotype was counted at least ten times. This chain uses TRBV3-1 with TRBJ1-1; D gene ambiguous. The CDR3 contains 14 residues. The V end lost 0 bases, the J end lost 0 bases, and 5 bases lay between the germline ends. Germline values: CDR1 LGHDT, CDR2 YNNKEL (reference sequence). The CDR3 DNA is TGTGCCAGCAGCCAAGATAGGATGAACACTGAAGCTTTCTTT. It translates to CASSQDRMNTEAFF.

This chain uses TRBV20-1 with TRBJ2-1; TRBD2 agrees at 11 bases. Germline V gene sequence: CDR1 DFQATT, CDR2 SNEGSKA (reference sequence). The CDR3 consists of 14 residues. The trim removed 0 bases at V and 7 bases at J, leaving 2 bases unmatched. The CDR3 DNA reads TGCAGTGCTAGAGATCTAGCGGGGGGAAATGAGCAGTTCTTC. It translates to CSARDLAGGNEQFF.

Many counts were recorded for this clonotype. The chain employs TRBV3-1 and TRBJ2-3; 10 bases align to TRBD2. The CDR3 is 18 amino acids. The germline gives CDR1 LGHDT, CDR2 YNNKEL (reference sequence). V lost 5 bases to trimming and J lost 6 bases; unmatched junction nucleotides: 17. The CDR3 sequence: CASSETTLAGLNRDTQYF. The CDR3, as DNA: TGTGCCAGCAGCGAAACCACACTAGCGGGACTAAATCGGGATACGCAGTATTTT.

This clonotype was observed many times. The V and J genes are TRBV20-1 and TRBJ2-5; TRBD2 matches at 8 bases. Unmatched junction bases numbered 10, after V lost 0 bases and J lost 1 base. Germline V gene data show CDR1 as DFQATT and CDR2 as SNEGSKA (reference sequence). There are 17 residues in the CDR3. CDR3 protein: CSARDNGLAGTQETQYF. In nucleotides, the CDR3 is TGCAGTGCTAGAGATAATGGGCTAGCGGGTACCCAAGAGACCCAGTACTTC.

This clonotype was seen only a few times. J is TRBJ2-7 and V is TRBV6-2 or TRBV6-3, with D possibly being TRBD1 (6 bases). The ends were cut back, 2 bases at V and 2 bases at J, with 10 bases in the middle. The germline V gene has CDR1 MNHEY and CDR2 SVGEGT. The CDR3 sequence is 14 residues long. CDR3 protein: CASSYTTGPYEQYF. The CDR3 region has the DNA TGTGCCAGCAGTTACACGACAGGACCCTACGAGCAGTACTTC.

This rearrangement joins TRBV25-1 to TRBJ2-1; 11 bases are a match to TRBD2. Germline lookup yields CDR1 MGHDK and CDR2 SYGVNS. The CDR3 extends over 16 amino acids. Trimming at V came to 5 bases and at J to 6 bases, leaving 9 bases not matched to a gene. CDR3 residues: CASSILKTSGGNEQFF. As DNA, the CDR3 is TGTGCCAGCAGTATACTAAAAACTAGCGGGGGCAATGAGCAGTTCTTC.

This clonotype has ten or more counts. The chain couples TRBV28 to TRBJ2-1, with a tentative D call TRBD1 (5 bases). V lost 6 bases and J 1 base, leaving 16 bases between the germline ends. The germline V gene has CDR1 MDHEN and CDR2 SYDVKM. The CDR3 runs to 16 residues. CDR3 in amino acids: CASSPRQGRSYNEQFF. The CDR3 DNA reads TGTGCCAGCAGCCCGCGTCAGGGTAGGTCCTACAATGAGCAGTTCTTC. The full variable domain, its missing parts supplied by reference TRBV28 and TRBJ2-1, is DVKVTQSSRYLVKRTGEKVFLECVQDMDHENMFWYRQDPGLGLRLIYFSYDVKMKEKGDIPEGYSVSREKKERFSLILESASTNQTSMYLCASSPRQGRSYNEQFFGPGTRLTVL.

In its sample, this clonotype was seen a few times. This sequence joins TRBV13 and TRBJ2-1; D gene uncertain. The germline CDR1 and CDR2 sequences are PRHDT and FYEKMQ (reference sequence). This CDR3 has 12 residues. V was clipped by 5 bases and J by 10 bases, with 12 bases between them. Here the CDR3 DNA reads TGTGCCAGCAGCATTTCCCCATTGGAGCAGTTCTTC. Translated: CASSISPLEQFF.

This clonotype was counted many times. The V call is TRBV3-1, the J call TRBJ2-7; TRBD2 might be the D (5 bases). CDR1 and CDR2 (germline): LGHDT, YNNKEL (reference sequence). CDR3 length equals 15 residues. The V and J ends lost 4 bases and 4 bases respectively, with 17 bases between them. CDR3 loop: CASSPGVALGYEQYF. The CDR3 DNA reads TGTGCCAGCAGCCCCGGGGTAGCTTTGGGGTACGAGCAGTACTTC.

The sample holds a few counts of this clonotype. The chain recombines TRBV9 with TRBJ1-1, with 8 bases matching TRBD1. The CDR3 covers 14 residues. Per the germline V gene, CDR1 is SGDLS and CDR2 is YYNGEE. The junction had 6 bases not matched to a gene; V was cut back by 3 bases and J by 5 bases. The CDR3 region has the DNA TGTGCCAGCAGCGCGGACAGGGTATTAACTGAAGCTTTCTTT. Translated, it gives CASSADRVLTEAFF.

This chain connects TRBV20-1 to TRBJ2-3, with 7 bases that match TRBD2. Trimming cost V 5 bases and J 1 base; bases outside gene matches: 15. This CDR3 spans 17 amino acids. Germline CDR1 and CDR2: DFQATT and SNEGSKA (reference sequence). Here the CDR3 reads CSAYQPDARGGTDTQYF. CDR3 nucleotides: TGCAGTGCTTATCAGCCGGACGCCCGGGGGGGCACAGATACGCAGTATTTT.

This clonotype was picked up many times. The chain is built from TRBV28 and TRBJ2-1, with 10 bases that match TRBD2. Germline V gene data show CDR1 as MDHEN and CDR2 as SYDVKM. The CDR3 covers 15 residues. V dropped 4 bases and J dropped 4; count of bases not matched to a gene: 4. This CDR3 is CASSSTSGDYNEQFF. The CDR3 nucleotides are TGTGCCAGCAGTTCCACTAGCGGGGATTACAATGAGCAGTTCTTC.

The chain uses TRBV5-1 and TRBJ2-3, with D possibly being TRBD1 (5 bases). CDR3 length: 13 amino acids. CDR1 is SGHRS, CDR2 YFSETQ, per germline. Trimming took off 0 bases at V and 9 bases at J, with 11 bases between the two ends. Written as DNA, the CDR3 is TGCGCCAGCAGCTTGGGACAGATCGGCACGCAGTATTTT. It specifies CASSLGQIGTQYF.

Points on this clonotype: This may be a read error, as it is one base from a much larger clone. The chain has TRBV27 and TRBJ2-7; tentative D call: TRBD1 (6 bases). This CDR3 is built from 15 residues. Germline V CDR1 and CDR2: MNHEY, SMNVEV (reference sequence). The V end was cut by 11 bases, the J end by 5 bases, with 25 bases between. The CDR3 spells CAGTPRKGDENEQYF. The CDR3 DNA reads TGTGCCGGCACCCCGAGGAAGGGGGACGAGAACGAGCAGTACTTC.

This clonotype appeared a few times. The gene calls are TRBV28 and TRBJ1-4; tentatively, D is TRBD1 (6 bases). This CDR3 comprises 14 residues. The germline CDR1 and CDR2 sequences are MDHEN and SYDVKM. Trimming removed 6 bases at V and 5 bases at J, with 13 bases between. CDR3 coding DNA: TGTGCCAGCAGAAAGGGGGGGGGGAATGAAAAACTGTTTTTT. This translates into CASRKGGGNEKLFF.

This clonotype was found a few times. Relative to the germline gene, one junction end is altered; a read error may explain this. This chain links TRBV11-2 with TRBJ1-1; D is unclear. This CDR3 spans 15 amino acids. Germline V gives CDR1 SGHAT, CDR2 FQNNGV. CDR3 nucleotide sequence: TGTGCCAGCAGCGTAGATCACGGGCAGAACACTGAAGCTTTCTTT. Its protein product is CASSVDHGQNTEAFF. Together with reference TRBV11-2 and TRBJ1-1, the CDR3 gives the full variable domain: EAGVAQSPRYKIIEKRQSVAFWCNPISGHATLYWYQQILGQGPKLLIQFQNNGVVDDSQLPKDRFSAERLKGVDSTLKIQPAKLEDSAVYLCASSVDHGQNTEAFFGQGTRLTVV.

This clonotype was seen repeatedly, ten times or more. This chain uses TRBV7-2 with TRBJ2-1; D possibly matches TRBD1 or TRBD2 (5 bases each). Trimming left V 4 bases short and J 9 bases short, with 10 bases between. This CDR3 has 12 amino acids. CDR1 SGHTA and CDR2 FQGNSA come from the germline V gene. The CDR3 spells CASSSSGREQFF. CDR3 in DNA: TGTGCCAGCAGCTCCTCGGGGCGTGAGCAGTTCTTC.

This clonotype was counted ten times or more. The rearrangement links TRBV28 to TRBJ2-1; TRBD2 matches at 7 bases. Germline V lookup: CDR1 MDHEN, CDR2 SYDVKM. CDR3 length: 13 amino acids. Trimming removed 10 bases from V and 3 bases from J; junction bases left unmatched: 6. The CDR3, as DNA: TGTGCCACCCAGGCGGGAGACTACAATGAGCAGTTCTTC. Protein product: CATQAGDYNEQFF.

Concerning this clonotype: This may stem from a read error, because a much larger clone lies one nucleotide away. V and J are TRBV19 and TRBJ2-1, with 9 bases fitting TRBD1. Trimming removed 6 bases from V and 5 bases from J; junction bases left unmatched: 5. The germline V gene encodes CDR1 LNHDA and CDR2 SQIVND (reference sequence). The length of the CDR3 is 14 residues. The CDR3 bases are TGTGCCAGTAGGAACAGGGGGCGCAACAATGAGCAGTTCTTC. It specifies CASRNRGRNNEQFF.

Comments on this clonotype: A read error is possible here, since a much larger clone lies one base away. This chain links TRBV7-3 with TRBJ2-3, with a tentative D call TRBD1 (6 bases). CDR3 size: 15 residues. The germline V gene encodes CDR1 SGHTA and CDR2 FQGTGA. Trimming removed 0 bases from V and 4 bases from J, with 11 bases in between. CDR3 sequence reads: CASSLTEQGADTQYF. The CDR3 DNA sequence: TGTGCCAGCAGCTTAACGGAACAGGGCGCAGATACGCAGTATTTT.

The V call is TRBV20-1, the J call TRBJ1-1; 9 bases match TRBD1. V lost 2 bases, J lost 5 bases, and 12 bases stayed unmatched. This CDR3 has 16 amino acids. Germline CDR1 is DFQATT and CDR2 is SNEGSKA (reference sequence). The CDR3 DNA reads as TGCAGTGCTAGATCGAATCCGGGACAGGGTTGGACTGAAGCTTTCTTT. It codes for CSARSNPGQGWTEAFF.

This clonotype was seen many times. This sequence joins TRBV30 and TRBJ2-3; the match to TRBD2 covers 7 bases. V shed 2 bases, J shed 6 bases, and the junction held 8 bases outside the gene matches. There are 14 residues in the CDR3. CDR1 is GTSNPN and CDR2 is SVGIG in the germline V gene (reference sequence). The CDR3 is CAWSTSGAPDTQYF. DNA for the CDR3: TGTGCCTGGAGTACCAGCGGGGCGCCGGATACGCAGTATTTT.